One sample yielded the 18 T cell receptor beta chains listed below, sequenced in a study of CXCR3-negative and CXCR3-positive naive CD8 T cells (dated by TCRdb to the late 2010s). The full study reports these points: TRB CDR3s from CXCR3-positive naive cells showed higher hydrophobicity (lower Kidera factor 4), lower energy, and higher strength and volume indices than CXCR3-negative naive cells.

Their antigen targets remain unknown. Sequenced using a NextSeq 550. The Human TCR Profiling Kit (MiLaboratory) was used to prepare UMI-labeled 5' RACE TRB cDNA libraries. Once TCRdb had reprocessed the reads, it stored one entry per CDR3 protein sequence and supplied no DNA. The table for this sample shows about 63,000 distinct CDR3 sequences. Around 5% of the sample belongs to the ten largest clones. The sample was naive CXCR3+ CD8+ T cells from blood. Interpreted using the paper, the cell subset or site label stands for: CD45RO-CCR7+CD27+CD95- naive CD8+ T cells expressing CXCR3 (TNR3+). Every receptor here comes from a human donor in good health. Some clones in this sample may be carry-over from other donors' samples.

The chain carries TRBV7-8 and TRBJ2-1; there is no DNA to check the TCRdb D call of TRBD1. Per the germline V gene, CDR1 is SGHVS and CDR2 is FQNEAQ. The CDR3 runs to 15 residues. CDR3 protein: CASSLLAGEYNEQFF.

This CDR3 is CASTPRDSSYERYF. J is TRBJ2-7 and V is TRBV11-3; without DNA, the TCRdb call of TRBD1 cannot be checked. The CDR3 has 14 residues. Germline CDR1 and CDR2: SGHNT and YENEEA.

The rearrangement uses TRBV7-2 and TRBJ2-7. The CDR3 loop spans 14 amino acids. From germline, CDR1 is SGHTA and CDR2 FQGNSA. The chain's CDR3 is CASSAGGSTYEQYF.

This chain links TRBV6-6 with TRBJ1-5; the D call of TRBD1 rests on TCRdb alone, since no DNA is present to check it. The CDR3 extends over 14 amino acids. Looked up from germline, CDR1 is MNHNY and CDR2 is SVGAGI (reference sequence). CDR3 residues: CASNPGDVQQPQHF.

The chain is built from TRBV7-9 and TRBJ2-5. The CDR3 covers 12 residues. Per the germline V gene, CDR1 is SEHNR and CDR2 is FQNEAQ (reference sequence). The CDR3 protein is CASSLYVETQYF.

This chain uses TRBV12-3 or TRBV12-4 with TRBJ1-5; TCRdb indicates TRBD1, and absent DNA this call remains unverified. This CDR3 contains 14 residues. The CDR3 loop reads CASSLSSRRQPQHF.

The rearrangement joins TRBV18 to TRBJ2-1; TCRdb picks TRBD2, but there is no DNA to check that call. This CDR3 has 17 amino acids. Germline assignment: CDR1 KGHSH and CDR2 LQKENI. CDR3 protein: CASSPKVSPTEYNEQFF.

The chain joins TRBV3-1 to TRBJ1-1; TCRdb returns TRBD1, unconfirmable since there is no DNA. Per the germline V gene, CDR1 is LGHDT and CDR2 is YNNKEL (reference sequence). This CDR3 has 17 residues. This CDR3 reads CASSQLAGAGRNTEAFF.

The V and J genes are TRBV20-1 and TRBJ2-1; TCRdb returns TRBD2, unconfirmable since there is no DNA. The CDR3 extends over 14 amino acids. CDR1 and CDR2 from the germline V gene are DFQATT and SNEGSKA (reference sequence). The chain's CDR3 is CSARDSRTWNEQFF.

The CDR3 region is CSARPTGGGPYGYTF. This chain connects TRBV20-1 to TRBJ1-2; TCRdb calls TRBD1, which cannot be checked without DNA. The CDR3 contains 15 residues. The germline V gene has CDR1 DFQATT and CDR2 SNEGSKA (reference sequence).

The chain joins TRBV5-6 to TRBJ2-1; the TRBD1 assignment by TCRdb is unverifiable without DNA. The CDR3 contains 15 residues. In germline, CDR1 is SGHDT, CDR2 YYEEEE. The CDR3 loop reads CASSLEPQGINEQFF.

The CDR3 loop is CASSVQTGAYGYTF. V and J are TRBV13 and TRBJ1-2; TCRdb picks TRBD1, but there is no DNA to check that call. CDR1 PRHDT and CDR2 FYEKMQ come from the germline V gene (reference sequence). CDR3 length: 14 residues.

The rearrangement uses TRBV7-3 and TRBJ2-1; checking the TCRdb D call of TRBD1 is not possible without DNA. The CDR3 runs to 15 residues. Per germline, CDR1 SGHTA and CDR2 FQGTGA. The CDR3 sequence is CASSLFGGAPNEQFF.

The chain carries TRBV7-9 and TRBJ1-1. The CDR3 length is 15 residues. Germline values: CDR1 SEHNR, CDR2 FQNEAQ (reference sequence). This chain's CDR3 is CASSLAGLEDTEAFF.

V usage is TRBV7-9 and J usage is TRBJ1-1. CDR1 is SEHNR and CDR2 is FQNEAQ in the germline V gene (reference sequence). This CDR3 is 15 amino acids long. CDR3 amino acids: CASSPPAMVPPEAFF.

The gene calls are TRBV7-7 and TRBJ2-1; TCRdb names TRBD2, which stays unverified in the absence of DNA. Germline CDR1 is SSHAT and CDR2 is FNYEAQ (reference sequence). The CDR3 is made up of 15 amino acids. CDR3 residues: CASSLLAGGPSEQFF.

The rearrangement links TRBV29-1 to TRBJ2-4; the TCRdb call, TRBD1, lacks DNA for checking. This CDR3 is built from 12 residues. CDR1 is SQVTM and CDR2 is ANQGSEA in the germline V gene. The chain's CDR3 is CSAEQGNSIQYF. The full variable domain, rest sourced from reference TRBV29-1 and TRBJ2-4, is SAVISQKPSRDICQRGTSLTIQCQVDSQVTMMFWYRQQPGQSLTLIATANQGSEATYESGFVIDKFPISRPNLTFSTLTVSNMSPEDSSIYLCSAEQGNSIQYFGAGTRLSVL.

This sequence joins TRBV6-5 and TRBJ2-6; there is no DNA to check the TCRdb D call of TRBD1. The CDR3 is 20 amino acids. The germline V gene encodes CDR1 MNHEY and CDR2 SVGAGI. This CDR3 is CASSPLEGTGGYSGANVLTF.